This entry concerns a single T cell receptor (beta chain). Its antigen is unknown. The sample comes from a study of shared clonotypes between healthy human individuals. CD45RO-negative CD8 cells positively selected for CCR7 made up the naive population, which excluded terminally differentiated effector memory CD45RA+ cells. Findings and limits, study-wide: The study sampled only blood, and tissue repertoires likely differ.

Assay used: immunoSEQ multiplex PCR; TCRdb lists only in-frame clones, some missing. The sample holds 800,000 to 950,000 clones, approximately 97% seen once. Trimming removed 1 base from V and 8 bases from J, with 9 bases in between. The germline V gene has CDR1 SGHNT and CDR2 YENEEA. This CDR3 comprises 13 residues. V gene TRBV11-3 combines with J gene TRBJ2-1; unclear D gene. The sequencing sample was made of naive CD8+ T cells sorted from blood. This receptor was taken from a man younger than 45 in good health. This CDR3 reads CASSLGHLDEQFF. CDR3 DNA sequence: TGTGCCAGCAGCTTAGGACATTTGGATGAGCAGTTCTTC.